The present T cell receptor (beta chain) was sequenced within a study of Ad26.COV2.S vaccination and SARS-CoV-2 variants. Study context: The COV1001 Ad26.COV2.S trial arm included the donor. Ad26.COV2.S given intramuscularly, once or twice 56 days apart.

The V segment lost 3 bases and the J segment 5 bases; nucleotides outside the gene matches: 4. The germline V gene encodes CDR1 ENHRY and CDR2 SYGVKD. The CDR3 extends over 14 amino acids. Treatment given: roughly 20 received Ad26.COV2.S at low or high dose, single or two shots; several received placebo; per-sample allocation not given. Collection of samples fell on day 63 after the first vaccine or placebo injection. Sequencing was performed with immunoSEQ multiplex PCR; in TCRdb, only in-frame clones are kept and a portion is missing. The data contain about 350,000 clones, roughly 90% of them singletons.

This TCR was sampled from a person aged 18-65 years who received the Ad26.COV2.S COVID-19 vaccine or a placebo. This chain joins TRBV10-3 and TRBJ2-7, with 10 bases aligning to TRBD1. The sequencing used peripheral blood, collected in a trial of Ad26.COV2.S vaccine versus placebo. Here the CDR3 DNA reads TGTGCCATCAGTGACGGGACAGGGGTAGACGAGCAGTACTTC. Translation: CAISDGTGVDEQYF.